The clone carrying this T cell receptor (beta chain) was counted only a few times. Clones were read by immunoSEQ multiplex PCR, and TCRdb kept only the in-frame ones, dropping some. The sample has about 160,000 clones, approximately 86% seen once. These data are taken from a study of blood T cell repertoires in COVID-19. Study-level information: Acute-phase and convalescent COVID-19 samples originated in the United States, Italy and Spain. PBMCs, B-cell-depleted T cells, or T cells were the source of the cDNA or gDNA that made up the material.

Followed over time, Seattle patients had been enrolled while infection was active. CDR3 length equals 16 residues. Germline values: CDR1 SGHRS, CDR2 YFSETQ. V lost 0 bases and J lost 9, with 16 bases in between. The gene calls are TRBV5-1 and TRBJ1-6, with a possible D match to TRBD1 (5 bases). The sequenced sample was peripheral blood. The TCR originated in a woman aged 40-49 years with COVID-19, enrolled during active disease. The CDR3 DNA sequence: TGCGCCAGCAGCTTGGACATGGCAGGGCTCGGTTCACCCCTCCACTTT. It encodes CASSLDMAGLGSPLHF.